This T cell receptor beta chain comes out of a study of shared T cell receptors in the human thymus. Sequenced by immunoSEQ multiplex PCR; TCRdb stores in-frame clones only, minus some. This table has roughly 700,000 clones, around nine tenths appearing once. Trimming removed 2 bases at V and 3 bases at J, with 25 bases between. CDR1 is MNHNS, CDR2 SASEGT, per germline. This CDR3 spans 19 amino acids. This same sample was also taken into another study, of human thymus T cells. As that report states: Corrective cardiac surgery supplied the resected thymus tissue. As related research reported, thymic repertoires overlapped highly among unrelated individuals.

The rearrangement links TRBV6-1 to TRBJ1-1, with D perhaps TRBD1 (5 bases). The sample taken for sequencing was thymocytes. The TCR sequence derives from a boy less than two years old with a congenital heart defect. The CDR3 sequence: CASSEYVARTALGDTEAFF. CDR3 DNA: TGTGCCAGCAGTGAATACGTGGCAAGGACGGCCCTAGGGGACACTGAAGCTTTCTTT.